This paragraph reports one T cell receptor (beta chain). The data derive from a study of blood T cell repertoires in COVID-19. Germline CDR1 SGDLS, CDR2 YYNGEE. V gave up 2 bases and J gave up 8 bases; unmatched junction bases: 13. The CDR3 contains 16 residues. The method was immunoSEQ multiplex PCR; TCRdb's version includes in-frame clones alone and lacks a portion of them. The sample shows some 140,000 clones, around 86% of them seen only once. The gene calls are TRBV9 and TRBJ1-3; 7 positions agree with TRBD1. This TCR came from a woman in her fifties or sixties who had recovered from COVID-19. The sequenced sample consisted of peripheral blood. CDR3 residues: CASSVGQVESGDTIYF. The DNA for the CDR3 is TGTGCCAGCAGCGTCGGACAGGTTGAATCCGGTGACACCATATATTTT. Drawing the rest from reference TRBV9 and TRBJ1-3, the complete variable domain is DSGVTQTPKHLITATGQRVTLRCSPRSGDLSVYWYQQSLDQGLQFLIQYYNGEERAKGNILERFSAQQFPDLHSELNLSSLELGDSALYFCASSVGQVESGDTIYFGEGSWLTVV.